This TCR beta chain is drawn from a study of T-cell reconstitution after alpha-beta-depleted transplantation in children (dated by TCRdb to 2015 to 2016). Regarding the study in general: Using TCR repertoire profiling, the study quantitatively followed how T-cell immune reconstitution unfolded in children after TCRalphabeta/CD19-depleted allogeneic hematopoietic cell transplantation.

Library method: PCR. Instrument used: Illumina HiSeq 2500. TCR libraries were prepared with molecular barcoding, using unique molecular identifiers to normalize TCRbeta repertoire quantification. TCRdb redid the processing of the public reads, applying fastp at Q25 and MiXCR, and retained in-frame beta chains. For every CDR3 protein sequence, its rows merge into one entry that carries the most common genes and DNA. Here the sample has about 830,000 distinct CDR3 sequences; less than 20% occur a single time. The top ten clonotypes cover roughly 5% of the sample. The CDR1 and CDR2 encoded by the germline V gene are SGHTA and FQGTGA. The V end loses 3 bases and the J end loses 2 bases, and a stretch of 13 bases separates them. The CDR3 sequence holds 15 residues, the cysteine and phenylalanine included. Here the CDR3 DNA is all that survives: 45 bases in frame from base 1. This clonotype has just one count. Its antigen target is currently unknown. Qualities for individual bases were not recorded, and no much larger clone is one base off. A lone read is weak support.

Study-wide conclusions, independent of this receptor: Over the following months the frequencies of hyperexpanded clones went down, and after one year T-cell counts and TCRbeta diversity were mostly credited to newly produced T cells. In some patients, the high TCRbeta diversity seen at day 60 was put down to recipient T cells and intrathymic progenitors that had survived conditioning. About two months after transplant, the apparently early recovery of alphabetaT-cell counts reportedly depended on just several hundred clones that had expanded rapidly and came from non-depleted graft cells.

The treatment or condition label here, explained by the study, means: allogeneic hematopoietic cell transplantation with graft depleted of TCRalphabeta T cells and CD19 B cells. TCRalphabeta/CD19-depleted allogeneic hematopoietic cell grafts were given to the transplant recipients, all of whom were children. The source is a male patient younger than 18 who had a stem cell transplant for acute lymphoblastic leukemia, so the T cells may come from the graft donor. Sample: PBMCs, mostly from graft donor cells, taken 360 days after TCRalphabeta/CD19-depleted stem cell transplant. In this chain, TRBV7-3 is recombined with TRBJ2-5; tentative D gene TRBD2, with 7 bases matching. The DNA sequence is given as TGTGCCAGCAGCTTTAGAGGGGGGGAACAAGAGACCCAGTACTTC. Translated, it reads CASSFRGGEQETQYF. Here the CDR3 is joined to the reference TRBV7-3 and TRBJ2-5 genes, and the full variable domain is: GAGVSQTPSNKVTEKGKYVELRCDPISGHTALYWYRQSLGQGPEFLIYFQGTGAADDSGLPNDRFFAVRPEGSVSTLKIQRTERGDSAVYLCASSFRGGEQETQYFGPGTRLLVL.